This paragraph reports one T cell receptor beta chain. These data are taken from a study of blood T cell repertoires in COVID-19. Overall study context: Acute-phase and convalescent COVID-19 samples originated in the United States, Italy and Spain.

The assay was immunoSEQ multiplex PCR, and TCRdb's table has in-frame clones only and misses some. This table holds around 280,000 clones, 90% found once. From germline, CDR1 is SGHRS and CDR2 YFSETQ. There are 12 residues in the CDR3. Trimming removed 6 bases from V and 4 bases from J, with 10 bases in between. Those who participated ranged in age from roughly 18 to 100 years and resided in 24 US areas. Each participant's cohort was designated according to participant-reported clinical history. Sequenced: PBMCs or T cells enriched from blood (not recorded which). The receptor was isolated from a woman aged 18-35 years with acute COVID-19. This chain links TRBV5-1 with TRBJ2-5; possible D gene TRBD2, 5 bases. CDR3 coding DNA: TGCGCCAGCAAAAGAGAGGGAGAGACCCAGTACTTC. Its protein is CASKREGETQYF. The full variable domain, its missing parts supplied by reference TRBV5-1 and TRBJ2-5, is KAGVTQTPRYLIKTRGQQVTLSCSPISGHRSVSWYQQTPGQGLQFLFEYFSETQRNKGNFPGRFSGRQFSNSRSEMNVSTLELGDSALYLCASKREGETQYFGPGTRLLVL.